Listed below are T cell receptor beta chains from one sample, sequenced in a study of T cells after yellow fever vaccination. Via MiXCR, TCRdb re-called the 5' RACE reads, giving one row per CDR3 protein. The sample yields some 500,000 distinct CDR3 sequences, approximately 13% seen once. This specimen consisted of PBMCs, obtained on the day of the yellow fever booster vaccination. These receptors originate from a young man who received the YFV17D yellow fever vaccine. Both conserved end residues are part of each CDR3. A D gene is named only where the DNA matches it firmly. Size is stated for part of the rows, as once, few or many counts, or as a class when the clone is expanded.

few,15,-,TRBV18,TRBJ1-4,TGTGCCAGCTCACCACGGTCAGGGACTAATGAAAAACTGTTTTTT,CASSPRSGTNEKLFF
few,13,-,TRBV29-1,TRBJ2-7,TGCAGCGTTGTCCAGCCGGACTCCTACGAGCAGTACTTC,CSVVQPDSYEQYF
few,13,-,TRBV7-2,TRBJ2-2,TGTGCCAGCAGCTTAGCAAAGATCGGGGAGCTGTTTTTT,CASSLAKIGELFF
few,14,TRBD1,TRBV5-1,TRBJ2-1,TGCGCCAGCAGCCCCGGGACAGCTTACAATGAGCAGTTCTTC,CASSPGTAYNEQFF
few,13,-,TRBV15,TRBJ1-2,TGTGCCACCAGCGACCGCGGTGGCTATGGCTACACCTTC,CATSDRGGYGYTF
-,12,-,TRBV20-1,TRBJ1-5,TGCAGTGCTAGAGATTGGGTCCAGCCCCAGCATTTT,CSARDWVQPQHF
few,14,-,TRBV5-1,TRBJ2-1,TGCGGCCCAGGCAGCGGGACACTGGGGAATGAGCAGTTCTTC,CGPGSGTLGNEQFF
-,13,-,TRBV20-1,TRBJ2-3,TGCAGTGCTAAAAGTGGAGCTACAGATACGCAGTATTTT,CSAKSGATDTQYF
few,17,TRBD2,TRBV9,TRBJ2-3,TGTGCCAGCAGCGTAGAGGCTCTAGCGGTTAGCACAGATACGCAGTATTTT,CASSVEALAVSTDTQYF
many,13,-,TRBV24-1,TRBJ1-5,TGTGCCACCGGCCTCGGGGGGAATCAGCCCCAGCATTTT,CATGLGGNQPQHF
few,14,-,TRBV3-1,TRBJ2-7,TGTGCCAGCAGCCAAGATTTAACGGTCTACGAGCAGTACTTC,CASSQDLTVYEQYF
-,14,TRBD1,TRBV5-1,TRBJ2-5,TGCGCCAGCAGCCCGGGACAGGGCCTAGAGACCCAGTACTTC,CASSPGQGLETQYF
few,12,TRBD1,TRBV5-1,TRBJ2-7,TGCGCCAGCAGCGCGCGGACAGGCGAGCAGTACTTC,CASSARTGEQYF
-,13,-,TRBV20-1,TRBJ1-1,TGCAGTGCTAGGGACAGACTAAACACTGAAGCTTTCTTT,CSARDRLNTEAFF
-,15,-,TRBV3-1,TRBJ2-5,TGTGCCACCAGCCACGTCCTCCTCTCGGGGGAGACCCAGTACTTC,CATSHVLLSGETQYF
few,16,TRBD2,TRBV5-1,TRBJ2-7,TGCGCCAGCAGCTCCGGGACTAGCGGAAATACCTACGAGCAGTACTTC,CASSSGTSGNTYEQYF
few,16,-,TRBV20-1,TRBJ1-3,TGCAGTGCTGTACCTGAGGGACGCCTCTCTGGAAACACCATATATTTT,CSAVPEGRLSGNTIYF
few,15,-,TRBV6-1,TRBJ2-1,TGTGCCAGCACCCCCCCGGGACTCTCCTACAATGAGCAGTTCTTC,CASTPPGLSYNEQFF
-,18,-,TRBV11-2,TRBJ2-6,TGTGCCAGCAGCTTAGTAGCTTTCCTAAGCTCTGGGGCCAACGTCCTGACTTTC,CASSLVAFLSSGANVLTF
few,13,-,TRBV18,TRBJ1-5,TGTGCCAGCTCACCACCGGGGGCACAGCCCCAGCATTTT,CASSPPGAQPQHF
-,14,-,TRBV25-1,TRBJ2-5,TGTGCCAGCAGTGAATATTTTGCACCCGAGACCCAGTACTTC,CASSEYFAPETQYF
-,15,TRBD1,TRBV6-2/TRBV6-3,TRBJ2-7,TGTGCCAGCGCCGCCTGGACAGGGGGTGTCTACGAGCAGTACTTC,CASAAWTGGVYEQYF